This T cell receptor (beta chain) was recorded in a study of Ad26.COV2.S vaccination and SARS-CoV-2 variants. Regarding this clone: Its antigen remains unidentified.

TCRdb keeps only in-frame clones here, not all; method: immunoSEQ multiplex PCR. In the table there are nearly 400,000 clones, around 91% of which are singletons. The CDR3 contains 14 residues. Trimming took off 4 bases at V and 1 base at J, with 7 bases between the two ends. Germline CDR1 and CDR2: MNHEY and SMNVEV (reference sequence). Study-wide results and limits: The analyses of TCR breadth and depth may have understated the size of total T cell responses.

The treatment is: over 15 received Ad26.COV2.S at low or high dose, single or two shots; a few received placebo; per-sample allocation not given. Collection of samples fell on day 63 after the first vaccine or placebo injection. The chain links TRBV27 to TRBJ2-2; the D gene is possibly TRBD1 (6 bases). Sequencing was performed on peripheral blood, taken in a trial of Ad26.COV2.S vaccine versus placebo. The sequence came from a person aged 18 to 65 who received the Ad26.COV2.S COVID-19 vaccine or a placebo. The CDR3 region is CASSYRENTGELFF. As DNA, the CDR3 is TGTGCCAGCAGTTACAGGGAGAACACCGGGGAGCTGTTTTTT.